The 8 T cell receptor beta chains presented below share a single source sample, sequenced in a study of cytomegalovirus exposure and HLA in healthy donors. Primers included in the PCR were 60 Vbeta and 13 Jbeta primers. Some clones are missing from TCRdb's copy, which holds only in-frame ones; the method was immunoSEQ multiplex PCR. The table records fewer than 250,000 clones, approximately 82% of them present only once. The sample comprised PBMCs. These TCRs come from a male donor in good health and CMV-seronegative.

The chain carries TRBV11-2 and TRBJ2-1; 12 positions match TRBD1. Per the germline V gene, CDR1 is SGHAT and CDR2 is FQNNGV. This CDR3 has 16 residues. The trim removed 1 base at V and 8 bases at J, leaving 6 bases unmatched. This CDR3 is CASSLVGGQGAHEQFF. DNA for the CDR3: TGTGCCAGCAGCTTAGTCGGGGGACAGGGGGCACATGAGCAGTTCTTC.

This CDR3 is CASSLIGGSTGELFF. The CDR3 nucleotides are TGCGCCAGCAGCTTGATCGGGGGAAGTACCGGGGAGCTGTTTTTT. The chain recombines TRBV5-1 with TRBJ2-2; the D gene is possibly TRBD2 (6 bases). The CDR3 sequence is 15 residues long. V gave up 1 base and J gave up 5 bases, with 12 bases separating them. Germline assignment: CDR1 SGHRS and CDR2 YFSETQ.

This clone was detected only once. The chain recombines TRBV5-1 with TRBJ2-5; no clear D. The CDR3 is made up of 11 amino acids. Germline V lookup: CDR1 SGHRS, CDR2 YFSETQ. V gave up 2 bases and J gave up 5 bases, with 4 bases separating them. The CDR3 spells CASSFSETQYF. CDR3 coding DNA: TGCGCCAGCAGCTTCAGTGAGACCCAGTACTTC.

V usage is TRBV6-1 and J usage is TRBJ1-3, with D possibly TRBD1 on 6 matching bases. CDR1 and CDR2 from the germline V gene are MNHNS and SASEGT. Trimming pared 3 bases from V and 6 bases from J, leaving 12 bases between. The CDR3 runs to 14 residues. CDR3 amino acids: CASSDHGQQNTIYF. The CDR3 DNA reads TGTGCCAGCAGTGACCACGGACAGCAAAACACCATATATTTT.

This clone was seen a handful of times. The rearrangement links TRBV19 to TRBJ2-3; D ambiguous. The V end lost 0 bases, the J end lost 0 bases, and 10 bases lay between the germline ends. The CDR3 sequence is 16 residues long. In germline, CDR1 is LNHDA, CDR2 SQIVND (reference sequence). As DNA, the CDR3 is TGTGCCAGTAGTATAGATGTTGGTAGCAGCACAGATACGCAGTATTTT. Translated: CASSIDVGSSTDTQYF.

As DNA, the CDR3 is TGTGGTGCGGGGGCTAACTATGGCTACACCTTC. Amino acids: CGAGANYGYTF. The chain has TRBV19 and TRBJ1-2, with D tentatively TRBD1 (5 bases). Germline V lookup: CDR1 LNHDA, CDR2 SQIVND (reference sequence). There are 11 residues in the CDR3.

This chain joins TRBV6-1 and TRBJ2-7, with D possibly being TRBD2 (7 bases). CDR3 size: 14 residues. Germline V gene lookup returns CDR1 MNHNS and CDR2 SASEGT. V lost 2 bases and J lost 4, with 12 bases in between. Here the CDR3 DNA reads TGTGCCAGCAGTGAACGGGGGGCGCGGTACGAGCAGTACTTC. Its protein is CASSERGARYEQYF.

This clone came up once. The chain uses TRBV7-9 and TRBJ2-3; 7 bases match TRBD2. The CDR3 is 15 residues long. V was pared by 6 bases and J by 1 base, with 7 bases of the junction left unmatched. Looked up from germline, CDR1 is SEHNR and CDR2 is FQNEAQ (reference sequence). The CDR3 sequence: CASSNAGVRTDTQYF. CDR3 bases: TGTGCCAGCAGTAATGCGGGAGTTCGCACAGATACGCAGTATTTT. Together with reference TRBV7-9 and TRBJ2-3, the CDR3 gives the full variable domain: DTGVSQNPRHKITKRGQNVTFRCDPISEHNRLYWYRQTLGQGPEFLTYFQNEAQLEKSRLLSDRFSAERPKGSFSTLEIQRTEQGDSAMYLCASSNAGVRTDTQYFGPGTRLTVL.